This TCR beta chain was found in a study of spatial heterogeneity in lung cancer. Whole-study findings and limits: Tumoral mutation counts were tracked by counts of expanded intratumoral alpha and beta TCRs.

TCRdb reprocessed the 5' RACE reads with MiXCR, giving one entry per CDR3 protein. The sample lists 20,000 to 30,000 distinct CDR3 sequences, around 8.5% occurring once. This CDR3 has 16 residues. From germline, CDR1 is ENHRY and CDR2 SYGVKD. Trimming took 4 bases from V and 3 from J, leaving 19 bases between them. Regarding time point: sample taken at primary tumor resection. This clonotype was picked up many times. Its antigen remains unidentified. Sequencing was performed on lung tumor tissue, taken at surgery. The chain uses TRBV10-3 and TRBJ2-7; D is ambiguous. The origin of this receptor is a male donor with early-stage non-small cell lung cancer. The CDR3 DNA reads TGTGCCATCAGTGGCGCCCAAGGACCGGATGTCTACGAGCAGTACTTC. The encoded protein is CAISGAQGPDVYEQYF.